These 5 T cell receptor beta chains were all obtained from the same sample, sequenced in a study of OX40 agonist ivuxolimab in advanced cancers. Profiled with immunoSEQ multiplex PCR; TCRdb holds only in-frame clones, not every one. This repertoire shows about 60,000 clones, around 93% found once; its top ten account for around 1.8%. The sample was CD4+ or CD8+ T cells sorted from blood, taken in a trial of the OX40 agonist ivuxolimab. The receptors were sampled from an adult with an advanced solid tumor such as melanoma, head and neck, liver or kidney cancer.

CDR3 sequence (DNA): TGTGCCAGCAGCTTGACTAGTGGGTCCTACGAGCAGTACTTC. The encoded protein is CASSLTSGSYEQYF. V and J are TRBV7-9 and TRBJ2-7, with D tentatively TRBD2 (6 bases). Trimming shortened V by 3 bases and J by 1 base, and 10 bases separated the two germline ends. CDR1 is SEHNR and CDR2 is FQNEAQ in the germline V gene (reference sequence). The CDR3 loop spans 14 amino acids.

The chain joins TRBV11-3 to TRBJ1-5; unclear D gene. Looked up from germline, CDR1 is SGHNT and CDR2 is YENEEA. This CDR3 comprises 15 residues. Trimming stripped 0 bases from V and 5 bases from J, with 11 bases between. This CDR3 reads CASSLDREADQPQHF. The CDR3 DNA reads TGTGCCAGCAGCTTAGACAGAGAGGCAGATCAGCCCCAGCATTTT. The complete variable domain, with remaining parts taken from reference TRBV11-3 and TRBJ1-5, reads EAGVVQSPRYKIIEKKQPVAFWCNPISGHNTLYWYLQNLGQGPELLIRYENEEAVDDSQLPKDRFSAERLKGVDSTLKIQPAELGDSAVYLCASSLDREADQPQHFGDGTRLSIL.

This chain connects TRBV6-1 to TRBJ2-7, with D possibly being TRBD1 (5 bases). CDR1 MNHNS and CDR2 SASEGT come from the germline V gene. V lost 9 bases, J lost 0 bases, and 12 bases lay in between. CDR3 length: 13 residues. CDR3 bases: TGTGCCAGTTCGACAGTGGGCTCCTACGAGCAGTACTTC. Translating it yields CASSTVGSYEQYF.

This clone was detected only a few times. CDR3: CASSSRQGNGYTF. The CDR3 DNA reads TGTGCCAGCAGTTCTAGACAGGGTAATGGCTACACCTTC. The chain carries TRBV28 and TRBJ1-2, with 7 nucleotides matching TRBD1. The V and J ends lost 4 bases and 6 bases, in that order; junction bases with no gene match: 5. The CDR3 length is 13 residues. From germline, CDR1 is MDHEN and CDR2 SYDVKM.

This clone turned up a few times. V and J are TRBV5-1 and TRBJ2-2; D is undetermined. Germline CDR1 and CDR2: SGHRS and YFSETQ. This CDR3 contains 15 residues. With 0 bases removed from V and 5 bases from J, the gap between germline ends came to 11 bases. CDR3 DNA: TGCGCCAGCAGCTTGGATCTCGGGTCGACCGGGGAGCTGTTTTTT. It codes for CASSLDLGSTGELFF.